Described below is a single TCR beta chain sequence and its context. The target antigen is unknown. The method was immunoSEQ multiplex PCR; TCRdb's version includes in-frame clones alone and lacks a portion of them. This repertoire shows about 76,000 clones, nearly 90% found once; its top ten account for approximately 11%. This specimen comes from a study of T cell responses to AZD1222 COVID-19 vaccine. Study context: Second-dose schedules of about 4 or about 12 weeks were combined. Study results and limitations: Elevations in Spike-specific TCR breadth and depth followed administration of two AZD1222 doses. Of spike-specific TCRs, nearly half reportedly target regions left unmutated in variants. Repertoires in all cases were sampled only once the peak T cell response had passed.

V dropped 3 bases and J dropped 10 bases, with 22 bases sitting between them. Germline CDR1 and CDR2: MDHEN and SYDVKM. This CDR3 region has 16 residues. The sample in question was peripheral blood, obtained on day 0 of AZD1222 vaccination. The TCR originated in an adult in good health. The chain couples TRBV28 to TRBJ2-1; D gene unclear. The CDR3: CASSFPRRTVSQEQFF. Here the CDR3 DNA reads TGTGCCAGCAGTTTTCCCCGTAGGACGGTCAGTCAGGAGCAGTTCTTC.